This TCR beta chain is drawn from a study of blood T cells in healthy people across ages (dated by TCRdb to 2013 to 2016). Regarding the complete study: In model experiments, template switching captured roughly one uniquely barcoded TCR beta cDNA molecule for every two T cells. Using deep sequencing normalized with unique cDNA molecular identifiers, the study measured how TCR beta repertoire diversity changes with age. The donors were divided into four age groups: young (average 16 years), middle-aged (about 41), aged (approximately 62) and long-lived (roughly 88). Donors of different ages were randomly distributed across sequencing lanes to avoid experimental bias. The study analyzed two additional independent replicas of 1 million unique cDNA reads from the same blood draw for two donors, one aged 18 to 30 and one aged 80 or older. What the authors observed across the whole study: Compared with the aged group, the long-lived group had more naive CD4+ T cells, fewer expanded clones and increased TCR diversity, a pattern suggesting age selection. A strong correlation was found between observed TCR beta diversity and the percentage of naive T cells measured by flow cytometry. Bulk unsorted PBMC profiling prevented conclusive comparison of naive and antigen-experienced compartments. Observed TCR beta diversity per million T cells fell roughly linearly with age, and a significant reduction was already apparent by age roughly 40. Because the CMV infection status of the donors was unknown, age-related changes in expanded clonotypes may potentially have been confounded. Estimates of total diversity from one million sequenced T cells were regarded as lower bounds and underestimates.

This clonotype has a single count. This receptor's antigen is unknown. Base-call qualities are not available, and no considerably larger clone is one nucleotide away. There are 16 amino acids in the CDR3, from cysteine to phenylalanine inclusive. Only the CDR3 part of the read is kept: 48 bases, read in frame from the first base. V is cut by 0 bases and J by 4 bases, and the space between the germline ends is 15 bases. Based on the germline V gene, the CDR1 and CDR2 sequences are SGHAT and FQNNGV. The 35 to 40 donors, aged about 6 to 95 years, were systemically healthy Caucasian individuals from Russia. About 9.1 milliliters of peripheral blood were collected from each donor into EDTA-treated Vacutainer tubes. Ficoll-Paque density-gradient centrifugation was used to isolate PBMCs, with at least 7 million per sample. Trizol reagent was used to extract total RNA from the PBMCs, yielding at least 6 micrograms per sample. Naive CD45RAhigh/CD27high T cell percentages were measured by flow cytometry on a PBMC aliquot from every donor.

Libraries were prepared through 5' RACE. TCRdb names Illumina HiSeq 2500 as the instrument used. A second PCR of roughly 6 to 11 cycles was performed with a sample-barcoded 5' primer and a J-beta primer mix. Each TCR beta cDNA molecule received a unique molecular identifier from a template-switch 5' adaptor carrying 12 random nucleotides. At least 2.5 million CDR3-containing paired-end reads were obtained from each sample. First-strand cDNA was synthesized from all RNA with the Mint cDNA synthesis kit, primed by a TRBC-specific oligonucleotide. Following uracil-DNA glycosylase treatment, a first 18-cycle PCR with universal primers M1SS and BC2_uni_R was performed on all cDNA. The authors' analysis ran thus. For normalization, 1 million high-quality reads were randomly selected from each sample, with every read carrying a distinct molecular identifier. Instead of being binned into consensus sequences, reads with shared molecular identifiers were discarded. MiTCR, set to a Q25 quality threshold and the strictest error-elimination algorithm, was used for CDR3 identification, clonotype clustering and error correction. Lower-bound total TCR beta diversity was estimated with a nonparametric unseen species model using Euler transformation. The public reads were quality trimmed at Q25 with fastp and then assembled into clones with MiXCR by TCRdb, keeping productive beta chains. Identical CDR3 protein sequences are pooled into one entry, listed with their most common genes and DNA. These V and J calls derive from TCRdb rather than the authors' analysis. The sample table shows over 1,500,000 distinct CDR3 sequences, and about 49% are seen once. The ten largest clones add up to less than 2.5% of the sample.

Sample: blood. The sequence links TRBV11-2 to TRBJ2-5; possibly the D gene is TRBD2, per 6 matching bases. The TCR comes from a woman aged 40 to 50 in good health. The CDR3 reads as follows: CASSLDPLGGVETQYF. The nucleotides read TGTGCCAGCAGCTTAGACCCGCTGGGGGGAGTAGAGACCCAGTACTTC.